The clone carrying this TCR beta chain was seen many times. Its cognate antigen is unknown. These data are taken from a study of human T cells and chemical hapten exposure. Single cDNA molecules in the library carried unique molecular identifiers attached during preparation. TCRdb re-derived calls from the RACE reads in MiXCR, one entry per CDR3 protein. The repertoire holds about 62,000 distinct CDR3 sequences, around 7% seen once, with over 1.5% in the top ten. The CDR3 length is 12 residues. V was clipped by 4 bases and J by 8 bases, with 9 bases between them. CDR1 and CDR2 (germline): MNHNY, SVGAGI (reference sequence). Overall study findings and caveats: PT1 expanded TCR counts and patch test score were linked, and their correlation was positive.

Time point reported: pre-sensitization, week 0. Documented treatment: therapeutic diphenylcyclopropenone sensitization with weekly scalp DPC. People who gave samples had alopecia, were 18 to 70 years old, and were suitable for DPC. The sequence was collected from a woman in her 30s with alopecia areata. Some clones in this sample may be carry-over from other donors' samples. Sequenced material: whole blood, taken in connection with sensitization to the hapten diphenylcyclopropenone (DPC). This chain joins TRBV6-6 and TRBJ2-1; D unresolved. The CDR3 sequence is CASSFPHDEQFF. The CDR3 region has the DNA TGTGCCAGCAGTTTCCCCCACGATGAGCAGTTCTTC.